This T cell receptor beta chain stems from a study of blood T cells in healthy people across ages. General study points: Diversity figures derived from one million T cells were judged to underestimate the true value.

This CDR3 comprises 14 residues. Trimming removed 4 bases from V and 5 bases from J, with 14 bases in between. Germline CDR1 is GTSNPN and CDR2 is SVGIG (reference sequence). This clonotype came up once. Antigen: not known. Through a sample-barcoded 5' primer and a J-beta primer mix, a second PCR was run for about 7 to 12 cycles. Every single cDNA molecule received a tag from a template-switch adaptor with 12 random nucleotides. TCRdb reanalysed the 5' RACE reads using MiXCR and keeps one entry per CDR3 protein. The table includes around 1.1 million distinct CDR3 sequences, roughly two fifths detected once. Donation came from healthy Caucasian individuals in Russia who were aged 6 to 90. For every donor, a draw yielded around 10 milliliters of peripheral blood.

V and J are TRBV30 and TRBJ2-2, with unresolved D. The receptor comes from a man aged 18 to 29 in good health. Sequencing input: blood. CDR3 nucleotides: TGTGCCTGGATCATCAAGGAGTTGACCGGGGAGCTGTTTTTT. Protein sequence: CAWIIKELTGELFF.